Below are 17 T cell receptor beta chains sequenced from a single sample in a study of T cells after yellow fever vaccination. One entry per CDR3 protein, called by TCRdb with MiXCR from the 5' RACE reads. The top ten hold approximately 0.85% of the sample, which has 200,000 to 250,000 distinct CDR3 sequences, around 7% seen once. The specimen comprised CD4+ T cells sorted from PBMCs, sampled 15 days after the yellow fever booster vaccination. The source of these receptors is a man aged 25-45 years who received the YFV17D yellow fever vaccine.

The chain links TRBV27 to TRBJ2-1, with a weak D call TRBD2 (6 bases). This CDR3 spans 14 amino acids. Trimming removed 11 bases at V and 9 bases at J, with 23 bases between. Germline CDR1 MNHEY, CDR2 SMNVEV (reference sequence). CDR3 protein: CACIGDWGSGEQFF. CDR3 nucleotides: TGTGCCTGCATTGGGGACTGGGGGTCAGGTGAGCAGTTCTTC.

This clonotype was seen a few times. The chain combines TRBV12-3 or TRBV12-4 with TRBJ2-1; perhaps TRBD1 as D (5 bases). The CDR3 covers 13 residues. Trimming took 5 bases from V and 6 from J, leaving 11 bases between them. The CDR3 loop is CASSQRQRNEQFF. The CDR3 DNA is TGTGCCAGCAGTCAGCGACAGCGCAATGAGCAGTTCTTC.

This clonotype occurred a few times. The chain joins TRBV18 to TRBJ2-1; no definite D call. The CDR3 consists of 14 residues. Germline lookup yields CDR1 KGHSH and CDR2 LQKENI. V was trimmed by 6 bases and J by 4 bases, leaving 13 bases between them. Here the CDR3 reads CASSDGVLYNEQFF. CDR3 coding DNA: TGTGCCAGCTCTGATGGGGTTCTGTACAATGAGCAGTTCTTC.

The V gene is TRBV7-8, the J gene TRBJ2-3, with D perhaps TRBD2 (6 bases). This CDR3 is built from 16 residues. Trimming shortened V by 0 bases and J by 6 bases, and 16 bases separated the two germline ends. CDR1 is SGHVS and CDR2 is FQNEAQ in the germline V gene. As DNA, the CDR3 is TGTGCCAGCAGCTTAGCGACGGGAGTGGTGACCGATACGCAGTATTTT. It translates to CASSLATGVVTDTQYF. Variable domain in full (rest from reference TRBV7-8 and TRBJ2-3): GAGVSQSPRYKVAKRGQDVALRCDPISGHVSLFWYQQALGQGPEFLTYFQNEAQLDKSGLPSDRFFAERPEGSVSTLKIQRTQQEDSAVYLCASSLATGVVTDTQYFGPGTRLTVL.

The chain joins TRBV15 to TRBJ2-2, with TRBD2 identical over 8 bases. CDR3 length: 18 amino acids. V gave up 0 bases and J gave up 5 bases; unmatched junction bases: 11. The germline gives CDR1 LNHNV, CDR2 YYDKDF (reference sequence). CDR3 protein: CATSRDPLAGLGTGELFF. CDR3 in DNA: TGTGCCACCAGCAGAGATCCCCTAGCGGGCTTGGGGACCGGGGAGCTGTTTTTT.

This clonotype was counted many times. The chain combines TRBV7-2 with TRBJ2-1; 7 nucleotides agree with TRBD2. CDR1 SGHTA and CDR2 FQGNSA come from the germline V gene. Trimming cost V 0 bases and J 5 bases; bases outside gene matches: 4. The CDR3 has 15 amino acids. The CDR3 DNA reads TGTGCCAGCAGCTTAGCCGGGACTACAAACAATGAGCAGTTCTTC. Its protein is CASSLAGTTNNEQFF.

The chain carries TRBV5-4 and TRBJ2-1; no definite D call. Deletions cut 0 bases from V and 10 bases from J, with 5 bases between. In germline, CDR1 is SGHNT, CDR2 YYREEE (reference sequence). The CDR3 spans 11 residues. CDR3 in amino acids: CASSLGWEQFF. CDR3 sequence (DNA): TGTGCCAGCAGCTTGGGCTGGGAGCAGTTCTTC.

This clonotype was counted at least ten times. This chain connects TRBV12-3 or TRBV12-4 to TRBJ1-1; TRBD1 might be the D (6 bases). V dropped 4 bases and J dropped 5 bases, with 11 bases sitting between them. The CDR3 consists of 13 residues. DNA for the CDR3: TGTGCCAGCAGTTCAGGGGAATGGACTGAAGCTTTCTTT. Protein: CASSSGEWTEAFF.

The genes are TRBV30 and TRBJ1-2, with 8 bases aligning to TRBD1. Per germline, CDR1 GTSNPN and CDR2 SVGIG (reference sequence). CDR3 length: 17 residues. V was clipped by 5 bases and J by 4 bases; unmatched bases: 18. CDR3 loop: CAWVPAGQGASSYGYTF. DNA of the CDR3: TGTGCCTGGGTACCCGCGGGTCAGGGGGCGAGCTCCTATGGCTACACCTTC.

The chain has TRBV11-2 and TRBJ2-1, with unresolved D. With 3 bases removed from V and 6 bases from J, the gap between germline ends came to 9 bases. The CDR3 consists of 13 residues. CDR1 SGHAT and CDR2 FQNNGV come from the germline V gene. DNA of the CDR3: TGTGCCAGCAGCTTCGGTACCTTCAATGAGCAGTTCTTC. Translating it yields CASSFGTFNEQFF.

The table lists this clonotype with many counts. CDR3 amino acids: CSVVVSNQPQHF. The CDR3, as DNA: TGCAGCGTTGTGGTTAGCAATCAGCCCCAGCATTTT. The gene calls are TRBV29-1 and TRBJ1-5, with unresolved D. Germline V gene data show CDR1 as SQVTM and CDR2 as ANQGSEA. The CDR3 consists of 12 residues. V lost 4 bases and J 0 bases, leaving 4 bases between the germline ends.

Ten or more counts support this clonotype. This chain's CDR3 is CASSLGLAGDGYEQYF. The CDR3 bases are TGTGCCAGCAGCTTAGGACTAGCGGGTGACGGCTACGAGCAGTACTTC. The V call is TRBV7-2, the J call TRBJ2-7, with 10 nucleotides matching TRBD2. The CDR3 totals 16 residues. The germline V gene encodes CDR1 SGHTA and CDR2 FQGNSA. V lost 1 base, J lost 3 bases, and 6 bases stayed unmatched.

This clonotype was detected ten times or more. The chain has TRBV7-9 and TRBJ2-3; TRBD2 matches 9 bases. With V trimmed by 6 bases and J by 2 bases, 6 bases remained unmatched. The CDR3 is made up of 15 amino acids. Germline V CDR1 and CDR2: SEHNR, FQNEAQ (reference sequence). The CDR3 DNA sequence: TGTGCCAGCAGTCGTCTAGCGGGGTACACAGATACGCAGTATTTT. Its translation is CASSRLAGYTDTQYF.

This clonotype was picked up a small number of times. V usage is TRBV7-2 and J usage is TRBJ2-7; TRBD2 might be the D (6 bases). Germline V gene data show CDR1 as SGHTA and CDR2 as FQGNSA. This CDR3 comprises 14 residues. V was shortened by 5 bases and J by 3 bases, with 14 bases between the two germline ends. The CDR3, as DNA: TGTGCCAGCAGCCTCGCCTGGGGGGACTACGAGCAGTACTTC. It translates to CASSLAWGDYEQYF.

This clonotype was recorded a few times. V gene TRBV7-6 combines with J gene TRBJ2-7; the match to TRBD1 covers 11 bases. Losses at the gene ends were 5 bases for V and 6 bases for J; bases not matched to a gene: 6. The germline CDR1 and CDR2 sequences are SGHVS and FNYEAQ. The CDR3 covers 14 residues. The CDR3: CASSRDRGSGEQYF. As DNA, the CDR3 is TGTGCCAGCAGCCGGGACAGGGGGTCGGGCGAGCAGTACTTC.

This clonotype was detected a few times. This rearrangement joins TRBV6-2 or TRBV6-3 to TRBJ1-4, with D uncertain. V gave up 4 bases and J gave up 0 bases, with 18 bases separating them. The germline gives CDR1 MNHEY, CDR2 SVGEGT. CDR3 length: 18 residues. CDR3 sequence (DNA): TGTGCCAGCAGTTCATCCGTTCTCCGGAAATCAACTAATGAAAAACTGTTTTTT. This translates into CASSSSVLRKSTNEKLFF.

The chain combines TRBV5-5 with TRBJ2-3; D might be TRBD1 or TRBD2, each matching 5 bases. V was pared by 1 base and J by 0 bases, with 9 bases between. The CDR3 loop spans 15 amino acids. CDR1 and CDR2 from the germline V gene are SGHKS and YYEKEE (reference sequence). For the CDR3, the DNA is TGTGCCAGCAGCTTGTCCGGGGACAGCACAGATACGCAGTATTTT. It translates to CASSLSGDSTDTQYF.